The 10 T cell receptor beta chains presented below share a single source sample, sequenced in a study of patients and donors after allogeneic stem cell transplantation. MiXCR, run by TCRdb on the RT-PCR reads, gives a single entry per CDR3 protein. The table includes 20,000 or so distinct CDR3 sequences, less than 5% detected once. The sequenced material came from blood, either unsorted or a sorted T cell fraction (not recorded which). These receptors were collected from a human donor who was either an allogeneic HSCT recipient or a stem cell or donor lymphocyte infusion donor (not recorded which). It is not recorded whose cells these are; they may come from a transplant donor.

This clonotype came up many times. The rearrangement uses TRBV5-6 and TRBJ1-2; 7 bases map to TRBD1. V was pared by 3 bases and J by 8 bases, with 16 bases of the junction left unmatched. The CDR3 loop spans 16 amino acids. CDR1 and CDR2 from the germline V gene are SGHDT and YYEEEE. CDR3 DNA: TGTGCCAGCAGCTCGCCAATAAGTTACTACAGGGGCGGCTACACCTTC. Translated: CASSSPISYYRGGYTF.

This clonotype was seen more than once but under ten times. V gene TRBV6-7 combines with J gene TRBJ2-7; 11 bases are a match to TRBD2. TRBV6-7 is an open reading frame, and its role is uncertain. The CDR3 extends over 15 amino acids. The trim removed 3 bases at V and 5 bases at J, leaving 6 bases unmatched. CDR3 DNA: TGTGCCAGCAGTTATCAGGCTAGCGGGAGGAACGAGCAGTACTTC. Its translation is CASSYQASGRNEQYF.

This clonotype came up many times. The J gene is TRBJ1-1, the V gene TRBV9; D gene unclear. With 2 bases removed from V and 1 base from J, the gap between germline ends came to 15 bases. In germline, CDR1 is SGDLS, CDR2 YYNGEE. This CDR3 contains 16 residues. The CDR3 coding sequence is TGTGCCAGCAGCGTGGGAACAAGGTTGGCGAACACTGAAGCTTTCTTT. This encodes CASSVGTRLANTEAFF.

This clonotype is termed medium-sized (0.01 to 0.1%). This rearrangement joins TRBV15 to TRBJ2-3; 8 bases match TRBD2. Per the germline V gene, CDR1 is LNHNV and CDR2 is YYDKDF (reference sequence). The CDR3 runs 15 residues. The V segment lost 2 bases and the J segment 1 base; nucleotides outside the gene matches: 2. CDR3 in amino acids: CATSRRLARTDTQYF. Written as DNA, the CDR3 is TGTGCCACCAGCAGAAGACTAGCGCGCACAGATACGCAGTATTTT.

Many counts were recorded for this clonotype. The CDR3 DNA reads TGCGCCAGCTTCCGGGTACAGGGGAACACTGAAGCTTTCTTT. Its protein is CASFRVQGNTEAFF. This chain uses TRBV5-1 with TRBJ1-1, with a weak D call TRBD1 (6 bases). CDR1 is SGHRS and CDR2 is YFSETQ in the germline V gene. The V end lost 7 bases, the J end lost 1 base, and 14 bases lay between the germline ends. The CDR3 is 14 amino acids.

The chain is built from TRBV18 and TRBJ2-7; perhaps TRBD2 as D (7 bases). Deletions cut 3 bases from V and 3 bases from J, with 18 bases between. This CDR3 is 16 amino acids long. Looked up from germline, CDR1 is KGHSH and CDR2 is LQKENI. CDR3 bases: TGTGCCAGCTCACCGCGGAGGGGGAGGGCCCTCTACGAGCAGTACTTC. Protein sequence: CASSPRRGRALYEQYF.

In this sample, this clonotype turned up many times. The CDR3 here is CASTHPAGTHSYEQYF. The CDR3 DNA sequence: TGTGCCAGCACTCATCCCGCCGGGACACACTCCTACGAGCAGTACTTC. This chain uses TRBV28 with TRBJ2-7; TRBD1 might be the D (6 bases). The CDR3 has 16 amino acids. V lost 7 bases and J 0 bases, leaving 19 bases between the germline ends. Germline CDR1 and CDR2: MDHEN and SYDVKM.

V gene TRBV7-2 combines with J gene TRBJ1-1; no clear D gene. The CDR3 consists of 14 residues. Trimming pared 0 bases from V and 5 bases from J, leaving 10 bases between. Germline V gene sequence: CDR1 SGHTA, CDR2 FQGNSA. The CDR3 sequence is CASSLAFVRTEAFF. CDR3 bases: TGTGCCAGCAGCTTAGCGTTCGTTAGGACTGAAGCTTTCTTT.

This clonotype was found many times. This chain joins TRBV7-2 and TRBJ2-5; a possible D gene is TRBD2 (5 bases). Trimming left V 2 bases short and J 7 bases short, with 14 bases between. CDR1 and CDR2 from the germline V gene are SGHTA and FQGNSA. The CDR3 totals 14 residues. Here the CDR3 DNA reads TGTGCCAGCAGCTTATTTGAGGGCCTAGGGACCCAGTACTTC. Its translation is CASSLFEGLGTQYF.

This clonotype has ten or more counts. This CDR3 is CASSLASRHTDTQYF. Written as DNA, the CDR3 is TGTGCCAGCAGCTTAGCGAGCAGACACACAGATACGCAGTATTTT. The V gene is TRBV7-9, the J gene TRBJ2-3; D gene unclear. Trimming pared 0 bases from V and 2 bases from J, leaving 9 bases between. The CDR3 consists of 15 residues. Germline-derived CDR1 and CDR2 are SEHNR and FQNEAQ (reference sequence).